The clone carrying this TCR beta chain occurred a few times. Germline-derived CDR1 and CDR2 are LGHNA and YSLEER. The CDR3 is made up of 12 amino acids. V lost 3 bases and J lost 2, with 4 bases in between. Sequencing was performed with immunoSEQ multiplex PCR; in TCRdb, only in-frame clones are kept and a portion is missing. This sample has some 200,000 clones, with 65% to 85% found just once. This sample was included in a study of blood T cell repertoires in COVID-19. Study in general: Whether acute or convalescent, the COVID-19 samples came from the United States, Italy and Spain. T cells, B-cell-depleted T cells, or PBMCs supplied cDNA or gDNA.

The sequence was collected from a human donor in a cohort sampled during active COVID-19. The source material was peripheral blood. The V and J genes are TRBV4-3 and TRBJ1-1; unclear D gene. This chain's CDR3 is CASSHLNTEAFF. The DNA for the CDR3 is TGCGCCAGCAGCCACTTAAACACTGAAGCTTTCTTT.